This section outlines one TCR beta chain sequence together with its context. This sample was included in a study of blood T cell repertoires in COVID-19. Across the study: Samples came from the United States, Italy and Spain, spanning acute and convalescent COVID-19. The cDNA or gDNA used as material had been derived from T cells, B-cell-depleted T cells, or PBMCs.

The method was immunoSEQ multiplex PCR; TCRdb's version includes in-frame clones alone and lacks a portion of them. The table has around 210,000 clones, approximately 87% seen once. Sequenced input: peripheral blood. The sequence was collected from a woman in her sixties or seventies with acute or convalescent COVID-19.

The CDR3 reads CASSAYRAAKETQYF. CDR3 DNA sequence: TGTGCCAGTAGTGCCTACAGGGCTGCTAAAGAGACCCAGTACTTC. The chain joins TRBV19 to TRBJ2-5; D is perhaps TRBD1 (6 bases). Germline V gene lookup returns CDR1 LNHDA and CDR2 SQIVND (reference sequence). The V end was cut by 5 bases, the J end by 3 bases, with 16 bases between. There are 15 residues in the CDR3.